This T cell receptor (beta chain) was observed in a study of T cells in Graves' hyperthyroidism and ophthalmopathy (dated by TCRdb to between 2019 and 2020). With respect to the entire study: Peripheral blood samples were taken at initial diagnosis, before any treatment was given. After blood sampling, hyperthyroidism patients were treated with methimazole at a starting dose of 30 mg daily, and ophthalmopathy patients were treated with high-dose intravenous methylprednisolone. An independent validation cohort of under 20 hyperthyroidism patients and approximately 16 patients who later progressed to ophthalmopathy tested prospective prediction of ophthalmopathy. The study also compared thyroid tissue and blood T-cell repertoires from about six Graves' hyperthyroidism patients. The roughly 94 discovery patients were randomly divided into training and test sets at a 7:3 ratio. To identify distinguishing TCR V-J signatures, a discovery cohort of 90 to 100 patients was used, comprising 40 to 45 with Graves' ophthalmopathy and some 60 with stable Graves' hyperthyroidism. The paper describes TCR Vbeta CDR3 sequencing of 135 peripheral blood samples, made up of some 42 ophthalmopathy patients, around 78 hyperthyroidism patients and 17 progressor patients.

The hyperthyroidism patients were between 18 and 65 years old and newly diagnosed, with a disease duration of less than 2 months. Any patient with an uncontrolled infection, another autoimmune disease, pregnancy or lactation was excluded. Clinical symptoms, serum thyroxine and TRAb, thyroid ultrasound, and orbital computed tomography formed the basis for the diagnoses. Blood from progressor patients was drawn when they were first diagnosed with hyperthyroidism, before any ophthalmopathy symptoms appeared. PBMCs were isolated from about 10 ml of fresh peripheral blood by Ficoll-Paque density gradient centrifugation. Progressor patients were first diagnosed with Graves' hyperthyroidism and then developed ophthalmopathy during follow-up. Total RNA was extracted with Trizol reagent, and quality was checked on an Agilent 2100 Bioanalyzer. Concerning this clonotype: There is no known antigen for this receptor. No quality values exist for individual bases; no much larger clone is one base distant.

From the cysteine through the phenylalanine, the CDR3 covers 14 amino acids. CDR3 DNA is the only sequence kept; it has 42 bases, read in frame from the first base. A distance of 8 bases separates the germline ends of V and J, which lose 2 bases and 3 bases respectively. CDR1 and CDR2 were assigned from the germline V gene (reference sequence) as LNHDA and SQIVND. The TCR beta CDR3 regions were amplified from RNA transcripts. The TCR CDR3 was subjected to a first round of RT-PCR using the HTBI primer set and the Qiagen OneStep RT-PCR kit. A second multiplex PCR round built the libraries, followed by size selection and purification. The libraries were sequenced on an Illumina HiSeq2000 using paired-end 100 bp reads. As for the authors' bioinformatics: Raw data were processed with SOAPnuke, discarding reads with adapters, uncalled bases, mean Phred below 15, or no exact constant-primer or identifier match. COPE v1.2.5 was used to merge high-quality paired reads, and clonotypes were defined as unique nucleotide sequences. MiTCR v1.1 was used to align clonotypes to the IMGT TRBV, TRBD and TRBJ reference segments. The analysis included only V-J combinations with a frequency above 0.0001, which together covered 99.2% of the repertoires. A TCS score was defined as the ratio of F50 (clonal expansion) to E x V (chaos), with BLOSUM62-based TCRdist applied between CDR3 peptides within each V-J. Welch's t-statistics and random forest reduced roughly 500 V-J features to roughly 13, which were used in a naive Bayes classifier (R e1071). TCRdb's own reprocessing of the public reads used fastp at Q25 and MiXCR and kept productive beta chains. Each record represents a unique CDR3 protein, reported with the most common genes and DNA among its rows. The V and J calls were not made by the authors but by TCRdb's processing. The sample table shows a few hundred thousand distinct CDR3 sequences, and roughly 15% are seen once. The ten largest clonotypes hold about an eighth of the sample.

Summary of the overall study and its limitations: In validation, progression to ophthalmopathy was predicted by the model with almost 71% sensitivity and roughly 76% specificity, a median of 6.5 months before onset. Most expanded thyroid clonotypes (frequency above 0.001) were also detected in blood, suggesting blood repertoires may reflect thyroid immune responses. Ophthalmopathy was separated from stable hyperthyroidism by a 13 V-J signature model, with over 85% sensitivity and approximately 84% specificity obtained in cross-validation and 80%/75% obtained in testing. No statistical method was used to fix the sample size in advance, and group allocation was not hidden from the investigators.

This receptor chain uses TRBV19 and TRBJ1-5; the best D guess is TRBD1, with 5 bases matching. The sample consisted of blood. The receptor was isolated from a woman between 40 and 55 years old with Graves' hyperthyroidism that later progressed to Graves' ophthalmopathy. The CDR3 loop reads CASSIRGSNQPQHF. The sequenced DNA is TGTGCCAGTAGTATACGGGGGTCCAATCAGCCCCAGCATTTT.